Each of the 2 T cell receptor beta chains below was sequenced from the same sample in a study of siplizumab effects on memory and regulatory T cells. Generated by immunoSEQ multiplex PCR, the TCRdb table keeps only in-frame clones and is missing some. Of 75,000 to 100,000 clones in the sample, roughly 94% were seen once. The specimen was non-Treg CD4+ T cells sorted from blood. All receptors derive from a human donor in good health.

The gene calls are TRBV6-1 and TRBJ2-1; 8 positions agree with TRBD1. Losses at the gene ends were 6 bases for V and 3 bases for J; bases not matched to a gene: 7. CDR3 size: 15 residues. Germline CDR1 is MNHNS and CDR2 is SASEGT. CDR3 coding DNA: TGTGCCAGCAGCTCCAGGACAGGGAACTACAATGAGCAGTTCTTC. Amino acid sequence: CASSSRTGNYNEQFF.

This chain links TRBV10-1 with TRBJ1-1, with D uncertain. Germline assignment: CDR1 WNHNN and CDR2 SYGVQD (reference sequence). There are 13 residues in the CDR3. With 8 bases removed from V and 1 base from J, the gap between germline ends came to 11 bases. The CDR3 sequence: CASRVDGNTEAFF. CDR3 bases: TGCGCCAGCCGAGTCGACGGGAACACTGAAGCTTTCTTT.